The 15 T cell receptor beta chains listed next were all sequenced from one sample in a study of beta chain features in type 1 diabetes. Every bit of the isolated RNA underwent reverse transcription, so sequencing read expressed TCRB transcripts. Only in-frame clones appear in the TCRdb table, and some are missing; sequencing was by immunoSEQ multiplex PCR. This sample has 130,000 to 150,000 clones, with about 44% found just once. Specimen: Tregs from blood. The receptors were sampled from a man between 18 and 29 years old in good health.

In DNA form, the CDR3 reads TGTGCCAGCAGTTGGAGGGCTGGAAACACCATATATTTT. Protein: CASSWRAGNTIYF. The V and J genes are TRBV6-5 and TRBJ1-3, with D unclear. Between the trimmed V and J ends, which lost 4 bases and 2 bases, there was a span of 6 bases. Germline-derived CDR1 and CDR2 are MNHEY and SVGAGI. This CDR3 region has 13 residues.

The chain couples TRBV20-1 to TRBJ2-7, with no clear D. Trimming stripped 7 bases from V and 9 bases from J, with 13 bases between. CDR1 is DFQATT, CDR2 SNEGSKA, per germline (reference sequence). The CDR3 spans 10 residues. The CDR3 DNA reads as TGCAGTGTAGACAAGTTCGGGCAGTACTTC. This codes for CSVDKFGQYF.

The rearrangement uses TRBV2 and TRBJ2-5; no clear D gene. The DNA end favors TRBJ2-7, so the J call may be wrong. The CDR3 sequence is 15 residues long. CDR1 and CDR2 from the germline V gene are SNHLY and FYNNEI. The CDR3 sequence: CASSAGQLRPYEQYF. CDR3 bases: TGTGCCAGCAGTGCAGGCCAACTCCGGCCCTACGAGCAGTACTTC.

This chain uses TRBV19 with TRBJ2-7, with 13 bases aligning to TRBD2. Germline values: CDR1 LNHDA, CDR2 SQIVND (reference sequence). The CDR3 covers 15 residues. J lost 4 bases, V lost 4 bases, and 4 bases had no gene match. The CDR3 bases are TGTGCCAGTAGTACGGGACTAGCGGGATCGTACGAGCAGTACTTC. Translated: CASSTGLAGSYEQYF.

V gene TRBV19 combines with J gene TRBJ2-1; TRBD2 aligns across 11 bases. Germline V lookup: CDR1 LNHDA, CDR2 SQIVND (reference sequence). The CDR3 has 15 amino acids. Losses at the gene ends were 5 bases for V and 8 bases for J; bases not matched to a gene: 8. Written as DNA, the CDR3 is TGTGCCAGTAGTCCTCGGACTAGCGGGCGCTATGAGCAGTTCTTC. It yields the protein CASSPRTSGRYEQFF.

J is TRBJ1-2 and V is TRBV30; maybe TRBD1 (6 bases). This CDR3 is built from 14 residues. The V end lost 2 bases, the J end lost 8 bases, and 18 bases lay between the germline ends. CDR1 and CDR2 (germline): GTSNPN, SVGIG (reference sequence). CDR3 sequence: CAWSFPAGGRGYTF. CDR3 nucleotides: TGTGCCTGGAGTTTCCCGGCGGGGGGCCGCGGCTACACCTTC.

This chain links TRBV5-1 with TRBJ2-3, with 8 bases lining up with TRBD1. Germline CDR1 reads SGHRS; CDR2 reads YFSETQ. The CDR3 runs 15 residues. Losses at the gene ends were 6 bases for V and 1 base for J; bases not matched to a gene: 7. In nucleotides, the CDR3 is TGCGCCAGCATCCGGGGGACAGGTCGCACAGATACGCAGTATTTT. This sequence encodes CASIRGTGRTDTQYF.

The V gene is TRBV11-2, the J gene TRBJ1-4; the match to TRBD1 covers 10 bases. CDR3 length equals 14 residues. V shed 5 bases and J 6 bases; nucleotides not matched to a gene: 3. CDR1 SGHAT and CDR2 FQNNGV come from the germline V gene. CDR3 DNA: TGTGCCAGCAGCCGGACAGGGGGGGATGAAAAACTGTTTTTT. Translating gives CASSRTGGDEKLFF.

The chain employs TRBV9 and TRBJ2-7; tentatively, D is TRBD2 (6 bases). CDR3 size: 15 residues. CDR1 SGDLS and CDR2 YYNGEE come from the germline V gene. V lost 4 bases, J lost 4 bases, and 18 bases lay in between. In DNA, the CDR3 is TGTGCCAGCAGCCCCCCGGAAGGTCGGGGGTACGAGCAGTACTTC. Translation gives CASSPPEGRGYEQYF.

CDR3 region: CASSQYATGAGGELFF. The CDR3 DNA follows: TGTGCCAGCAGCCAATACGCGACAGGGGCGGGCGGGGAGCTGTTTTTT. The chain has TRBV7-3 and TRBJ2-2, with 8 bases matching TRBD1. This CDR3 spans 16 amino acids. Germline lookup yields CDR1 SGHTA and CDR2 FQGTGA. The J segment lost 7 bases and the V segment lost 5 bases, leaving 12 bases of the junction unmatched.

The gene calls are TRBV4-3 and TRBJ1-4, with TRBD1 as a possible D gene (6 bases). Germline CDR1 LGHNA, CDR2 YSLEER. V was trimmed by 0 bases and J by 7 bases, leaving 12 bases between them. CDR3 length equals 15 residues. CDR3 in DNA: TGCGCCAGCAGCCAAGATTTAGGGGGAAGTGAAAAACTGTTTTTT. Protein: CASSQDLGGSEKLFF.

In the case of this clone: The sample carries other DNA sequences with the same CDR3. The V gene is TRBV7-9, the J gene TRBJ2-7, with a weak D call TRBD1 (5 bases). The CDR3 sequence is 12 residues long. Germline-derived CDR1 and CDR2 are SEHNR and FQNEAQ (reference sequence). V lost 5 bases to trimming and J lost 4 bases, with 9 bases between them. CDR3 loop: CASSLTGYEQYF. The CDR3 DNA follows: TGTGCCAGCAGCCTCACAGGATACGAGCAGTACTTC. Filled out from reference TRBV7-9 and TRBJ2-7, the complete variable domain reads DTGVSQNPRHKITKRGQNVTFRCDPISEHNRLYWYRQTLGQGPEFLTYFQNEAQLEKSRLLSDRFSAERPKGSFSTLEIQRTEQGDSAMYLCASSLTGYEQYFGPGTRLTVT.

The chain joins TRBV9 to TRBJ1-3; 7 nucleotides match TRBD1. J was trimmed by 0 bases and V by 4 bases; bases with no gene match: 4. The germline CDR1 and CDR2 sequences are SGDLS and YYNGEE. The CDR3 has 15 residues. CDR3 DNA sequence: TGTGCCAGCAGCTCGCGGGACAGCTCTGGAAACACCATATATTTT. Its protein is CASSSRDSSGNTIYF.

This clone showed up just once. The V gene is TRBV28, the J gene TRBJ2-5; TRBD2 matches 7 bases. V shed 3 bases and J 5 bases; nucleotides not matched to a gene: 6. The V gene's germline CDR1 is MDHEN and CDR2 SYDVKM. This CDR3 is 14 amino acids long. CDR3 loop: CASSFGLGRETQYF. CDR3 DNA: TGTGCCAGCAGTTTCGGACTAGGTCGGGAGACCCAGTACTTC.

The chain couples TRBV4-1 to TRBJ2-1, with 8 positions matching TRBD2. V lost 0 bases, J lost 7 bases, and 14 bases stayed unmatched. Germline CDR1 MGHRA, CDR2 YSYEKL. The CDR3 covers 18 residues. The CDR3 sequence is CASSQELSRGGPFNEQFF. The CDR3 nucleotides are TGCGCCAGCAGCCAAGAGTTGTCACGGGGGGGGCCGTTTAATGAGCAGTTCTTC.